These 8 T cell receptor beta chains originate from one sample sequenced in a study of blood T cell repertoires in COVID-19. TCRdb's copy holds only in-frame clones and misses some; the assay was immunoSEQ multiplex PCR. The sample consists of fewer than 130,000 clones, about 75% of them appearing once. The sequencing sample was made of peripheral blood. The receptors derive from a man of 80 years or more with acute or convalescent COVID-19.

V gene TRBV5-8 combines with J gene TRBJ2-7; D gene uncertain. The V end was cut by 0 bases, the J end by 1 base, with 14 bases between. The CDR3 spans 16 residues. Germline V gene lookup returns CDR1 SGHTS and CDR2 YDEGEE. In nucleotides, the CDR3 is TGTGCCAGCAGCTTGGGTTCAGGTTTTAGTTCCTACGAGCAGTACTTC. This codes for CASSLGSGFSSYEQYF.

CDR3 bases: TGCAGCGTTGTCCGACTAGCGGGAGGCACAGATACGCAGTATTTT. It is translated as CSVVRLAGGTDTQYF. This chain connects TRBV29-1 to TRBJ2-3, with 12 bases that match TRBD2. Looked up from germline, CDR1 is SQVTM and CDR2 is ANQGSEA. Trimming took 4 bases from V and 1 from J; bases not matched to a gene: 3. CDR3 length: 15 residues.

The chain combines TRBV10-3 with TRBJ2-7; a possible D gene is TRBD1 (5 bases). CDR1 and CDR2 from the germline V gene are ENHRY and SYGVKD. The CDR3 has 13 amino acids. V lost 3 bases and J lost 4, with 10 bases in between. The chain's CDR3 is CAISEGALYEQYF. The CDR3 nucleotides read TGTGCCATCAGTGAAGGGGCCTTGTACGAGCAGTACTTC.

The J gene is TRBJ2-1, the V gene TRBV4-1; TRBD2 matches at 7 bases. The CDR3 loop spans 15 amino acids. The V gene's germline CDR1 is MGHRA and CDR2 YSYEKL. V was clipped by 10 bases and J by 0 bases; unmatched bases: 9. The CDR3: CAKSEGGGSYNEQFF. Written as DNA, the CDR3 is TGCGCCAAGTCGGAGGGCGGGGGCTCCTACAATGAGCAGTTCTTC.

This clone was seen a handful of times. This chain joins TRBV7-2 and TRBJ2-3; 13 bases are a match to TRBD2. Trimming took 3 bases from V and 1 from J; bases not matched to a gene: 4. In germline, CDR1 is SGHTA, CDR2 FQGNSA. This CDR3 has 17 amino acids. The CDR3 DNA sequence: TGTGCCAGCAGCTTGGGACTAGCGGGATCCGGCACAGATACGCAGTATTTT. This translates into CASSLGLAGSGTDTQYF.

This sequence joins TRBV6-6 and TRBJ2-3; a weak D match, TRBD2 (7 bases). V shed 8 bases and J shed 0 bases, with 15 bases lying between them. Germline V gene lookup returns CDR1 MNHNY and CDR2 SVGAGI (reference sequence). This CDR3 has 15 residues. The DNA of the CDR3 is TGTGCCAGCCTCCCCGGGGGGCCTAGCACAGATACGCAGTATTTT. This gives the protein CASLPGGPSTDTQYF.

The chain is built from TRBV9 and TRBJ2-2; TRBD1 is a possible D gene (5 bases). From germline, CDR1 is SGDLS and CDR2 YYNGEE. The CDR3 sequence is 13 residues long. Trimming took off 2 bases at V and 3 bases at J, with 5 bases between the two ends. The CDR3 here is CASSVTDTGELFF. The DNA of the CDR3 is TGTGCCAGCAGCGTGACAGACACCGGGGAGCTGTTTTTT.

The J gene is TRBJ2-3, the V gene TRBV10-3; possibly TRBD2 for D (6 bases). Germline CDR1 ENHRY, CDR2 SYGVKD. The CDR3 is 13 amino acids. Trimming left V 11 bases short and J 3 bases short, with 15 bases between. CDR3 protein: CASGSGSTDTQYF. The CDR3 bases are TGTGCCTCAGGGAGCGGGTCTACAGATACGCAGTATTTT.